This TCR beta chain was identified during a study of blood T cell repertoires in COVID-19 (dated by TCRdb to about 2020). For context, the study as a whole: Samples covering the acute and convalescent phases of COVID-19 were provided by collaborators in the United States, Italy and Spain. The material from the prospective study consisted of cDNA or gDNA derived from T cells, B-cell-depleted T cells, or PBMCs. Subjects who had been exposed to COVID-19, were actively infected with it, or had recovered from it provided the deeply sampled blood TCRbeta repertoires that made up the dataset. A freely available public database, intended as a resource for researchers studying the immune response to SARS-CoV-2, is where the repertoires were released. Samples came from the ongoing ImmuneRACE study (first 160 participants) plus 1,254 subjects from 6 global collaborators. Sample metadata almost always included a de-identified subject ID, COVID-19 status, age in years and sex. Where available, HLA class I and class II types were obtained from metadata supplied by the sample provider rather than from assay-based typing.

The immunoSEQ Assay, a bias-controlled multiplex PCR, was used to amplify TCRbeta CDR3 regions from genomic DNA. The study's processing was this. Nucleated cell counts per sample were estimated from amplification of reference gene primers within the assay. To quantify the absolute abundance of each unique TCRbeta CDR3 rearrangement, sequence reads were collapsed and filtered. For each sample, productive Simpson clonality was calculated as the square root of Simpson's diversity index over productive rearrangements. Drawn from immuneACCESS, this table holds only the in-frame rearrangements with V and J called that TCRdb kept. Clones are partly lost; checked studies trace under half to an unresolved V gene and leave the rest unexplained. The V and J calls and the clone size are those of that table, but D and trimming were determined from the DNA. The sample table lists more than 400,000 clones, 75% to 90% of them with a count of one. The ten largest clones add up to roughly 0.7% of the sample.

CDR1 and CDR2, per the germline V gene (reference sequence), are LNHDA and SQIVND. The CDR3 goes from the cysteine to the phenylalanine over 16 residues. Only CDR3 DNA remains: 48 bases, in frame from the first base. V sheds 2 bases and J sheds 4 bases, leaving 17 bases between their ends. In the case of this clone: Its cognate antigen has yet to be identified. The sample holds no much larger clone one base away, and base qualities are not on file.

Summary of the overall study and its limitations: How much clinical and demographic metadata was included differed by source and by participant, and the metadata was provided uncurated.

Participants in the prospective study were enrolled through a virtual design, were aged roughly 18 to 90 years, and lived in approximately 25 United States geographic areas. In the prospective study, cohorts were assigned on the basis of participant-reported clinical history obtained from a screening survey and a study questionnaire. Recovered participants in ImmuneRACE Cohort 3 were defined by two consecutive negative NP/OP PCR tests, clearance by a healthcare professional, or resolution of symptoms. In the prospective study, mobile phlebotomists collected whole blood, serum and a nasopharyngeal or oropharyngeal swab from each participant. Additional blood draws and questionnaires over an approximately 2-month period could optionally be provided by prospective study participants. Blood samples from the prospective study were shipped frozen or at room temperature prior to DNA extraction.

The source material was PBMCs or T cells enriched from blood (not recorded which). Recombination joined TRBV19 with TRBJ2-5, with TRBD1 perhaps the D gene, on 5 matching bases. This TCR was sampled from a woman aged 18-29 years who had recovered from COVID-19. The DNA sequence is as follows: TGTGCCAGTAGTATACAGGGCCACGCGTTCGGAGAGACCCAGTACTTC. This is translated as CASSIQGHAFGETQYF.